Below, 2 T cell receptor beta chains from the same sample are listed, as sequenced in a study of blood T cells in healthy people across ages. Next came a second PCR, run for roughly 6 to 11 cycles, which used a sample-barcoded 5' primer along with a J-beta primer mix. MiXCR, run by TCRdb on the 5' RACE reads, gives a single entry per CDR3 protein. The table records around 750,000 distinct CDR3 sequences, about 48% of them present only once. Specimen: blood. The receptors shown here come from a man older than 75 in good health.

This chain uses TRBV10-3 with TRBJ2-7; 11 bases are a match to TRBD1. The CDR3 extends over 14 amino acids. The germline CDR1 and CDR2 sequences are ENHRY and SYGVKD. The ends lost 5 bases at V and 4 bases at J; junction bases unmatched: 4. The CDR3 spells CAISSGTGGYEQYF. CDR3 bases: TGTGCCATCAGTTCCGGGACAGGGGGATACGAGCAGTACTTC.

The chain links TRBV6-5 to TRBJ2-1; 9 bases agree with TRBD2. Germline trimming cut 5 bases from V and 6 bases from J; bases unmatched to any gene: 8. The CDR3 is 15 amino acids. Germline lookup yields CDR1 MNHEY and CDR2 SVGAGI. Here the CDR3 reads CASSKVAGASNEQFF. The CDR3 bases are TGTGCCAGCAGTAAAGTAGCGGGAGCTTCCAATGAGCAGTTCTTC.